This T cell receptor (beta chain) was observed in a study of PD-L1 blockade in urothelial cancer. Study-wide context: About 85% of the roughly 30 patients were males with bladder-origin urothelial cancer. Treatment start was followed by blood analysis at 3 weeks (second dose) and again at 6 weeks.

A note on this clone: Its antigen is as yet unknown.

The study's findings and limits: Better survival was predicted when blood TCR clonality before treatment fell below the median.

Trimming removed 0 bases from V and 4 bases from J, with 22 bases in between. This CDR3 comprises 18 residues. Germline V gene lookup returns CDR1 SGHDT and CDR2 YYEEEE. Method: immunoSEQ multiplex PCR; TCRdb's copy keeps in-frame clones and lacks some. Here the sample spans some 75,000 clones, around 93% being singletons. The time point was: peripheral blood 6 weeks after treatment start. Each patient gave between 1 and 8 samples of peripheral blood mononuclear cells, which were collected pretreatment and during treatment. The source material was PBMCs, sampled around atezolizumab (anti-PD-L1) treatment. The receptor was isolated from an elderly woman with urothelial cancer. V is TRBV5-6 and J is TRBJ2-5, with a possible D match to TRBD2 (5 bases). The CDR3 spells CASSLGGSRTRLIETQYF. Here the CDR3 DNA reads TGTGCCAGCAGCTTGGGAGGGTCTAGGACTCGGCTCATAGAGACCCAGTACTTC.